This T cell receptor beta chain derives from a study of graft-versus-host responses after intestinal transplantation (dated by TCRdb to the early 2020s). In the study overall: The transplants that recipients got were multivisceral, liver-intestinal, or isolated intestinal. All recipients received anti-thymocyte globulin induction followed by maintenance tacrolimus and steroids for around 3 years. Graft-versus-host and host-versus-graft alloreactive T cell clones were tracked in the graft, circulation and bone marrow after intestinal transplantation using bulk TCR-beta CDR3 sequencing. To identify alloreactive clones, pre-transplant mixed lymphocyte reaction products were sequenced and then compared with unstimulated pre-transplant donor and recipient T cells. A cohort of around 25 intestinal transplant recipients, including one retransplant, was enrolled, and 3 patients lacking pretransplant specimens were excluded. Donor T cell macrochimerism was defined as a peak of at least 4% donor T cells among recipient peripheral blood mononuclear cells. Instead of going to the commercial service, samples from a few later patients were sequenced in-house on an Illumina MiSeq and processed with MiXCR. The study at large found these results: Early after transplant, peak levels of circulating GvH clones were associated with declines in HvG clones. Patients with donor T cell macrochimerism had high GvH to HvG T cell clonal ratios in their allografts. GvH clones were detected in recipient bone marrow, and some appeared earlier in ileal mucosa or blood, consistent with an intestinal mucosal origin. Conclusions were limited by the relatively low number and heterogeneity of intestinal transplant patients.

As to this clone: What antigen it recognizes has not been identified. No qualities accompany the bases; no much larger clone lies one base away.

Receptors were amplified or captured by the immunoSEQ multiplex PCR assay. For most patients, genomic DNA was isolated with the Qiagen DNeasy Blood and Tissue Kit and sent frozen to Adaptive Biotechnologies for TCR sequencing. High-throughput TCR-beta CDR3 sequencing of genomic DNA from most patients was performed by Adaptive Biotechnologies. In the authors' own workflow: Adaptive's ImmunoSEQ software was the source of the TCR sequencing data for 18 patients, while a few other patients were processed with MiXCR and VDJtools. CD4 versus CD8 sorting errors were corrected by removing sequences found in both subsets at a frequency ratio below 5:1. CDR3 nucleotide sequences shared between donor and recipient were removed because the origin of such sequences could not be assigned. To be classed as alloreactive, a clone needed at least 2-fold expansion over unstimulated cells and a minimum CFSE-low frequency of 0.002% (template counts) or 0.001% (read counts). Mappable clones were those detected in sequenced pre-transplant spleen, lymph node, or MLR CFSE-low populations of the donor or recipient. The cumulative frequency of alloreactive clones was calculated as a percentage of all sequences, weighted by copy number. TCRdb limited this immuneACCESS table to in-frame rearrangements with V and J called. A share of clones is missing; checked studies link under half to unresolved V genes, and the rest is unexplained. The V and J calls and clone size come from that table; D and trimming were worked out from the DNA. The sample table shows some 86,000 clones, and 90% to 95% are seen once. Of the sample, approximately 5.6% is held by the ten largest clones.

Taken with the paper, the label for time point translates to: cells obtained before transplantation from donor or recipient. CD3+CD4+ and CD3+CD8+ populations were FACS-sorted from unstimulated pre-transplant donor and recipient cells taken from spleen or lymph nodes. From the cysteine up to the phenylalanine, the CDR3 has a length of 16 residues. Here the CDR3 DNA is all that survives: 48 bases in frame from base 1. The junction carries 13 bases between V and J, which are trimmed by 0 bases and 2 bases respectively. The germline V gene gives CDR1 as SGDLS and CDR2 as YYNGEE. This clonotype originated in a human donor who received an intestinal transplant. The sample in question was unstimulated CD8+ T cells sorted from spleen or lymph node cells, obtained before intestinal transplant. Recombination linked TRBV9 to TRBJ2-3, with no confident D gene call. CDR3 sequence: CASSVESVGDTDTQYF. The nucleotides read TGTGCCAGCAGCGTAGAGTCTGTCGGAGACACAGATACGCAGTATTTT. The reference TRBV9 and TRBJ2-3 proteins fill in what lies around the CDR3, so the full variable domain reads DSGVTQTPKHLITATGQRVTLRCSPRSGDLSVYWYQQSLDQGLQFLIQYYNGEERAKGNILERFSAQQFPDLHSELNLSSLELGDSALYFCASSVESVGDTDTQYFGPGTRLTVL.